This T cell receptor beta chain was recorded in a study of control samples from healthy donors and cancer patients. Generated by immunoSEQ multiplex PCR, the TCRdb table keeps only in-frame clones and is missing some. The sample has fewer than 200,000 clones; approximately 90% are singletons. The sequenced material came from blood. This clonotype originated in a man aged 25-40 years in good health.

The DNA for the CDR3 is TGTGCCAGCAGTTCAGGGGGGGGTTGGCAGCCCCAGCATTTT. Amino acids: CASSSGGGWQPQHF. The genes are TRBV28 and TRBJ1-5, with TRBD1 identical over 7 bases. This CDR3 is built from 14 residues. CDR1 and CDR2 (germline): MDHEN, SYDVKM. J was trimmed by 7 bases and V by 4 bases; bases with no gene match: 7.